This entry describes one T cell receptor (beta chain). What it binds is unknown. These data belong to a study of shared clonotypes between healthy human individuals. Study-wide context: With ages of 18 to 49, the donors were two women and a few men. Study-level results: Represented diversity (both genetic and exposure-history) was limited by the small number of donors. The four-donor shared clonotypes exceeded non-shared clonotypes in generation probability, with non-shared ones scoring lower.

Sequencing was at deep level. Sequencing used immunoSEQ multiplex PCR; TCRdb keeps in-frame clones, though not all of them. In the table there are millions of clones, 93% of which are singletons. CD45RO-negative, CCR7-selected cells formed the naive CD8 fraction, which excluded terminally differentiated effector memory CD45RA+ cells. Germline loops: CDR1 SQVTM, CDR2 ANQGSEA. J was trimmed by 6 bases and V by 7 bases; bases with no gene match: 6. The length of the CDR3 is 12 residues. The receptor was derived from a man younger than 35 in good health. Some clones in this sample may be carry-over from other donors' samples. The chain recombines TRBV29-1 with TRBJ2-7, with 10 bases lining up with TRBD1. The sequenced sample consisted of naive CD8+ T cells from PBMCs. The CDR3 DNA reads as TGCAGCGCCGGGACAGGGGCTACCGAGCAGTACTTC. Its protein product is CSAGTGATEQYF.